The T cell receptor beta chain described here comes from a study of cytomegalovirus exposure and HLA in healthy donors. General study points: There were several of the most significant clusters that appeared linked to common viral pathogens in a later analysis. The study carried out a later analysis of TCR beta sequences. It associated 15,000 to 20,000 of them with specific HLA alleles at a false discovery rate of 0.05.

The PCR was carried out with 60 Vbeta primers and 13 Jbeta primers. Data came from immunoSEQ multiplex PCR; TCRdb stores just in-frame clones and leaves some out. In the table there are about 200,000 clones, around four fifths of which are singletons. Worth noting for this clone: Its antigen is undetermined.

With V trimmed by 5 bases and J by 0 bases, 3 bases remained unmatched. Germline-derived CDR1 and CDR2 are SGHTS and YDEGEE. CDR3 length: 15 amino acids. Everyone who donated was a healthy bone marrow donor. Source material: PBMCs. The rearrangement joins TRBV5-8 to TRBJ1-3; 9 bases align to TRBD1. This TCR derives from a man aged 35 to 55 in good health and CMV-seropositive. In DNA, the CDR3 is TGTGCCAGCAGTCGGGACAGGGACTCTGGAAACACCATATATTTT. Protein sequence: CASSRDRDSGNTIYF.